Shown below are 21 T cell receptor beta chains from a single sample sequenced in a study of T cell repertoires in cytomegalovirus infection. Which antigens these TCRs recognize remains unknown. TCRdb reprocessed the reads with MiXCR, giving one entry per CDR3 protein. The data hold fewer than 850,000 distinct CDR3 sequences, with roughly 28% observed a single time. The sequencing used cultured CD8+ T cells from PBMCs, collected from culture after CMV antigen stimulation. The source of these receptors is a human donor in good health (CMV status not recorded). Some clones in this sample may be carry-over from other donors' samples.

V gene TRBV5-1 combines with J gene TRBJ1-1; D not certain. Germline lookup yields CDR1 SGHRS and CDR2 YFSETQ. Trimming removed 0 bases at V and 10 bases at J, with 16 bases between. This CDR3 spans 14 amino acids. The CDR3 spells CASSLAGGQGIAFF. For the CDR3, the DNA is TGCGCCAGCAGCTTGGCCGGCGGGCAAGGGATAGCTTTCTTT.

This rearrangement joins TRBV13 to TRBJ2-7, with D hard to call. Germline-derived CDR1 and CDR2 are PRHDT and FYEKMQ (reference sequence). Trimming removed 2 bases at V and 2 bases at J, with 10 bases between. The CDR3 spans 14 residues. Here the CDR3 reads CASSLKAETYEQYF. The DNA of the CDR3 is TGTGCCAGCAGCTTAAAGGCCGAGACCTACGAGCAGTACTTC.

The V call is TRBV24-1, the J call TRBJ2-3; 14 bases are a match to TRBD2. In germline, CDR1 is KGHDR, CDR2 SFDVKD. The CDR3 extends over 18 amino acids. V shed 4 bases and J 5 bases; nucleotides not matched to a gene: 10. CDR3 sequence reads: CATSEGLAGGRGKDTQYF. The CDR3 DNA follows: TGTGCCACCAGTGAAGGACTAGCGGGGGGAAGAGGAAAAGATACGCAGTATTTT.

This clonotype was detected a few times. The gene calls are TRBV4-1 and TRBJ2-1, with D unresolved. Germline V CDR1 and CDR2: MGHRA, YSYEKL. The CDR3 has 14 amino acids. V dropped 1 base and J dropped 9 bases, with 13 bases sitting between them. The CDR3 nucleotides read TGCGCCAGCAGCCAAGTTTCGTCCCGGGCTGAGCAGTTCTTC. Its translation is CASSQVSSRAEQFF.

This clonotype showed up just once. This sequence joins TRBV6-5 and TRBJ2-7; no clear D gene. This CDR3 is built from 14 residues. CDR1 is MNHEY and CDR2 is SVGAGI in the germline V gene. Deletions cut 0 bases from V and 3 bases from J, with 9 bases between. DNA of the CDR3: TGTGCCAGCAGTTACTCGGGCTATATCTACGAGCAGTACTTC. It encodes CASSYSGYIYEQYF.

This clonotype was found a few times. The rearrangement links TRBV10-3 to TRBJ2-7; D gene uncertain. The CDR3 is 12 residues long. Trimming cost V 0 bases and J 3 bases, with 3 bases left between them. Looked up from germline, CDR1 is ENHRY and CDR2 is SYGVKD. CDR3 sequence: CAISESDYEQYF. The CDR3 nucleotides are TGTGCCATCAGTGAGTCCGACTACGAGCAGTACTTC.

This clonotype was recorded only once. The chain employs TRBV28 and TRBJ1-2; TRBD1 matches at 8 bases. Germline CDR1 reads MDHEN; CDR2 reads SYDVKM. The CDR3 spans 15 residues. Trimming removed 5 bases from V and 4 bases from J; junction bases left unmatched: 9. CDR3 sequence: CASSPLPGQGYGYTF. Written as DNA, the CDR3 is TGTGCCAGCAGTCCACTCCCCGGACAGGGCTATGGCTACACCTTC.

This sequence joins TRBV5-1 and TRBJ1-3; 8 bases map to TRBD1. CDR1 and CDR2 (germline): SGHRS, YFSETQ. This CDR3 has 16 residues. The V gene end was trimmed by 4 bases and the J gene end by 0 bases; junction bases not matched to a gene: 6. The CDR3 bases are TGCGCCAGCAGCATCGGGACAGGCGTCTCTGGAAACACCATATATTTT. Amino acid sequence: CASSIGTGVSGNTIYF. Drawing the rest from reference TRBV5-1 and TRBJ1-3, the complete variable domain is KAGVTQTPRYLIKTRGQQVTLSCSPISGHRSVSWYQQTPGQGLQFLFEYFSETQRNKGNFPGRFSGRQFSNSRSEMNVSTLELGDSALYLCASSIGTGVSGNTIYFGEGSWLTVV.

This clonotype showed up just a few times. CDR3: CASSQVRREKLFF. Written as DNA, the CDR3 is TGCGCCAGCAGCCAGGTTCGGAGAGAAAAACTGTTTTTT. The chain carries TRBV4-1 and TRBJ1-4; no definite D call. The CDR3 consists of 13 residues. Per germline, CDR1 MGHRA and CDR2 YSYEKL. The V gene lost 3 bases and the J gene lost 8 bases, with 10 bases spanning the gap.

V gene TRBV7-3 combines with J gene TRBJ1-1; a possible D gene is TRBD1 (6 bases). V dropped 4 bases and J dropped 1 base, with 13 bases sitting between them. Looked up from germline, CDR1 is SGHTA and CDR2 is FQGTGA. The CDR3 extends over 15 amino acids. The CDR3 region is CASSYPGHENTEAFF. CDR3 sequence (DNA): TGTGCCAGCAGCTACCCGGGACATGAGAACACTGAAGCTTTCTTT.

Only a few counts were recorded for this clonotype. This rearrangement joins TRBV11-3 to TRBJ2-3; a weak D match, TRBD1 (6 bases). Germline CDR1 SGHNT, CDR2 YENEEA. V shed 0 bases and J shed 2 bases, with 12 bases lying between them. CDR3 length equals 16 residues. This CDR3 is CASSLEEGTFTDTQYF. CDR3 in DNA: TGTGCCAGCAGCTTAGAGGAAGGGACATTCACAGATACGCAGTATTTT.

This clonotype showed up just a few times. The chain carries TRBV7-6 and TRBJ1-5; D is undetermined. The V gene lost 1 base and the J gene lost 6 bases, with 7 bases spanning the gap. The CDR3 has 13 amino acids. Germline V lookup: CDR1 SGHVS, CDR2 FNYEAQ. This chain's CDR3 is CASSLEVGQPQHF. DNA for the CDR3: TGTGCCAGCAGCTTAGAAGTGGGTCAGCCCCAGCATTTT.

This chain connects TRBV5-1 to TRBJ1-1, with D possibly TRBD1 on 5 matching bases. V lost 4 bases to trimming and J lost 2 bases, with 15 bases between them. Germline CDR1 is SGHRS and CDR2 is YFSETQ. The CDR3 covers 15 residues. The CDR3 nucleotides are TGCGCCAGCAGCCCAGAGACAGATTATAACACTGAAGCTTTCTTT. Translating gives CASSPETDYNTEAFF.

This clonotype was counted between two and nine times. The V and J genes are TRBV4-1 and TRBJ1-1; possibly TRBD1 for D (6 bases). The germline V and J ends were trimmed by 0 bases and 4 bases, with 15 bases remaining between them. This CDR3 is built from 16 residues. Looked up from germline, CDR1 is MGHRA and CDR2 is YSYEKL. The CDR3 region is CASSQDVRGASTEAFF. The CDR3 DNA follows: TGCGCCAGCAGCCAAGATGTTCGGGGGGCGAGCACTGAAGCTTTCTTT.

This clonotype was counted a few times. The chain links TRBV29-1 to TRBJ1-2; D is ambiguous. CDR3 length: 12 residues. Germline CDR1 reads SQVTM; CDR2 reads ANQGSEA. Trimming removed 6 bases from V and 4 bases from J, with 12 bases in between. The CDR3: CSVTGLGYGYTF. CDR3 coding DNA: TGCAGCGTAACGGGATTGGGCTATGGCTACACCTTC. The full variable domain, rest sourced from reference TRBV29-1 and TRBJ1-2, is SAVISQKPSRDICQRGTSLTIQCQVDSQVTMMFWYRQQPGQSLTLIATANQGSEATYESGFVIDKFPISRPNLTFSTLTVSNMSPEDSSIYLCSVTGLGYGYTFGSGTRLTVV.

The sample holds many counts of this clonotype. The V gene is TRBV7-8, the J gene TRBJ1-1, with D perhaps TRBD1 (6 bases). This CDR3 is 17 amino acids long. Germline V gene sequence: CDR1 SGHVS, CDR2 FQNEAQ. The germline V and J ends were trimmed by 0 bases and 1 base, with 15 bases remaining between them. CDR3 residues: CASSLATRGGRNTEAFF. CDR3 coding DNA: TGTGCCAGCAGCTTAGCGACGAGGGGGGGCAGGAACACTGAAGCTTTCTTT.

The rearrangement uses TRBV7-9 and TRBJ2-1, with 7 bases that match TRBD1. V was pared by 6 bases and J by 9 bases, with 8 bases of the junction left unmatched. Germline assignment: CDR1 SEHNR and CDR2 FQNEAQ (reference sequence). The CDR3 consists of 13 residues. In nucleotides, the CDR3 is TGTGCCAGCAGTAATCGACAGGGCGGTGAGCAGTTCTTC. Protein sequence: CASSNRQGGEQFF.

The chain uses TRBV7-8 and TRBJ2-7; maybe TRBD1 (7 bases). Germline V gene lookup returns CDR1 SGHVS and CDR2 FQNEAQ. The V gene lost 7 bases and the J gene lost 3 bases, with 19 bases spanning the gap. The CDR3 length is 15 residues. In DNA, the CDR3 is TGTGCCAGCAACTGGGCGGGACAGCTATACTACGAGCAGTACGTC. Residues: CASNWAGQLYYEQYV.

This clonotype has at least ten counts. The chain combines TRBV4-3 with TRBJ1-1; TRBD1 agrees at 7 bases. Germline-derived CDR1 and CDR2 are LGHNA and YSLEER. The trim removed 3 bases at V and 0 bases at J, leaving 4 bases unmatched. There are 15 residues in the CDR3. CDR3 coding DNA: TGCGCCAGCAGCCAGGGGGGACAGATGAACACTGAAGCTTTCTTT. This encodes CASSQGGQMNTEAFF.

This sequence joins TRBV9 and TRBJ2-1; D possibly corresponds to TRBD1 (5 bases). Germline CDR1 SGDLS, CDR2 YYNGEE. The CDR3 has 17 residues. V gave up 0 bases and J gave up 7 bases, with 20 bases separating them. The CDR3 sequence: CASSVGNRQRKGNEQFF. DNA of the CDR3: TGTGCCAGCAGCGTAGGAAATCGACAGAGAAAGGGAAATGAGCAGTTCTTC.

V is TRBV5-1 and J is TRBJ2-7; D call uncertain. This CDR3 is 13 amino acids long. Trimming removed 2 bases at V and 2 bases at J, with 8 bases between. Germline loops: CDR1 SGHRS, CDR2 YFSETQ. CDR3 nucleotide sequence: TGCGCCAGCAGCTTCGACGTAACCTACGAGCAGTACTTC. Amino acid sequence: CASSFDVTYEQYF.